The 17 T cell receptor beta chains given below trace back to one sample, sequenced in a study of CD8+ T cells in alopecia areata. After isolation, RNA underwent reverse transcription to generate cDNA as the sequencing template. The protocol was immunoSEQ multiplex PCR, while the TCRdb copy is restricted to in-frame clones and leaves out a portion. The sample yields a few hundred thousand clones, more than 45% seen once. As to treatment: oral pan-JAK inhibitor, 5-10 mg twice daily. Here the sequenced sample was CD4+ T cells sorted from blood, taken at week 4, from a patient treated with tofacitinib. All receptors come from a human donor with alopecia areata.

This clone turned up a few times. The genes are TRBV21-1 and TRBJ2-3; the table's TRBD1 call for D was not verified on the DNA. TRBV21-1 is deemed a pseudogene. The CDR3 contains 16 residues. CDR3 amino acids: CASSKVVQESTDTQYF. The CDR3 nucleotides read TGTGCCAGCAGCAAAGTGGTTCAGGAATCCACAGATACGCAGTATTTT.

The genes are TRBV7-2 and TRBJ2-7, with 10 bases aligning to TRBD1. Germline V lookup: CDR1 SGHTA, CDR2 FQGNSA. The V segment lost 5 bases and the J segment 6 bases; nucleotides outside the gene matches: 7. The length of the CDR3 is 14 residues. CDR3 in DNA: TGTGCCAGCAGCCGACAGGGGGCCCCCTCCGAGCAGTACTTC. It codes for CASSRQGAPSEQYF.

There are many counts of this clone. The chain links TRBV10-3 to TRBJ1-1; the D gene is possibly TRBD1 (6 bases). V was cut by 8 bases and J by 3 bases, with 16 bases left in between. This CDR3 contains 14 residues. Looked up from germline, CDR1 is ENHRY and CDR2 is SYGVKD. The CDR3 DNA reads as TGTGCCATCCGCAATCACAGGGACGACACTGAAGCTTTCTTT. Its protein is CAIRNHRDDTEAFF.

The CDR3 nucleotides read TGTGCCAGCAGCATCAGCGGGGCAGGATCGGAGCAGTACTTC. It translates to CASSISGAGSEQYF. The V call is TRBV9, the J call TRBJ2-7; TRBD2 agrees at 7 bases. CDR3 size: 14 residues. J lost 7 bases, V lost 4 bases, and 11 bases had no gene match. Germline V CDR1 and CDR2: SGDLS, YYNGEE.

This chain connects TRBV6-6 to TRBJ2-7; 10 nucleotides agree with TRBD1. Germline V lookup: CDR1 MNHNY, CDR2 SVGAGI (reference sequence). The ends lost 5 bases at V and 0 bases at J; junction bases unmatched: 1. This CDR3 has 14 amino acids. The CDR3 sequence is CASSRTGGSYEQYF. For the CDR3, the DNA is TGTGCCAGCAGTCGGACAGGGGGCTCCTACGAGCAGTACTTC.

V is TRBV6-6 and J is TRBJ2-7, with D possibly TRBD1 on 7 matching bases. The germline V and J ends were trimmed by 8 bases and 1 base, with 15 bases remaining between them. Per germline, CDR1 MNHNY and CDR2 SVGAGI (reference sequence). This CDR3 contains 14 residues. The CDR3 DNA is TGTGCCAGCGAGTCGACAGGGACTTCCTACGAGCAGTACTTC. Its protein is CASESTGTSYEQYF.

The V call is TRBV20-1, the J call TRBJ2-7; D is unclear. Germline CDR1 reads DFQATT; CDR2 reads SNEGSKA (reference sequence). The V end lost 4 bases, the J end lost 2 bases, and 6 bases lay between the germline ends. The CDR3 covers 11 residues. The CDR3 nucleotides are TGCAGTGCTACACTTACCTACGAGCAGTACTTC. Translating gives CSATLTYEQYF.

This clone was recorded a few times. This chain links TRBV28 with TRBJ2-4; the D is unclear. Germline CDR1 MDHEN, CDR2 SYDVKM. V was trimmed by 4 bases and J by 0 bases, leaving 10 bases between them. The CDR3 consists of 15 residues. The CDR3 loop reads CASSSRDVAKNIQYF. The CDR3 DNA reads TGTGCCAGCAGTTCAAGAGATGTAGCCAAAAACATTCAGTACTTC. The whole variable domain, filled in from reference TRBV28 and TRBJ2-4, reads DVKVTQSSRYLVKRTGEKVFLECVQDMDHENMFWYRQDPGLGLRLIYFSYDVKMKEKGDIPEGYSVSREKKERFSLILESASTNQTSMYLCASSSRDVAKNIQYFGAGTRLSVL.

In nucleotides, the CDR3 is TGTGCCTGGAGTGTAAGCTTTTGGGGGAACACTGAAGCTTTCTTT. Encoded protein: CAWSVSFWGNTEAFF. This rearrangement joins TRBV30 to TRBJ1-1, with D uncertain. In germline, CDR1 is GTSNPN, CDR2 SVGIG (reference sequence). This CDR3 has 15 residues. V lost 0 bases and J 1 base, leaving 12 bases between the germline ends.

CDR3 sequence (DNA): TGTGCCAGCAGTTTAGGGACAGGCGGAGAGACCCAGTACTTC. Translation: CASSLGTGGETQYF. This chain links TRBV27 with TRBJ2-5, with 8 bases identical to TRBD1. Germline V gene lookup returns CDR1 MNHEY and CDR2 SMNVEV (reference sequence). J gave up 4 bases and V 2 bases, and 3 bases lay outside the gene matches. The CDR3 loop spans 14 amino acids.

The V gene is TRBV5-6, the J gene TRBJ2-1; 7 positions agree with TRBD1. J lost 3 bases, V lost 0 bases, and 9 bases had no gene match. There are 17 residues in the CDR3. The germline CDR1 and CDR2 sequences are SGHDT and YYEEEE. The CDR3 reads CASSLDYGQAHYNEQFF. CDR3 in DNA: TGTGCCAGCAGCTTGGACTACGGACAGGCCCACTACAATGAGCAGTTCTTC.

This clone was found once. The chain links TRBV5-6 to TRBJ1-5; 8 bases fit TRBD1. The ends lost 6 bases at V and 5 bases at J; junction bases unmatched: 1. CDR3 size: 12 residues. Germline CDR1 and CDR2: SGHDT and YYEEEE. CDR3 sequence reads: CASNRGDQPQHF. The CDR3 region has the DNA TGTGCCAGCAACAGGGGGGATCAGCCCCAGCATTTT.

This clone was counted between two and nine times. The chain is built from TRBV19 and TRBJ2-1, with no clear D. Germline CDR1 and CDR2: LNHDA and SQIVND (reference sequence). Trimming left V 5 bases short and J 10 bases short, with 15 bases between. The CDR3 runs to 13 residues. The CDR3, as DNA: TGTGCCAGTAGTCGGGCATCCAATAGGGAGCAGTTCTTC. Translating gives CASSRASNREQFF.

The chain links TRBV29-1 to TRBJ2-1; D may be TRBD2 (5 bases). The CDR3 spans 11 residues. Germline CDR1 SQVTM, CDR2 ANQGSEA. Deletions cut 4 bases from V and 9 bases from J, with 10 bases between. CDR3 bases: TGCAGCGTTGTGTGGGGAGCTGAGCAGTTCTTC. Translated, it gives CSVVWGAEQFF.

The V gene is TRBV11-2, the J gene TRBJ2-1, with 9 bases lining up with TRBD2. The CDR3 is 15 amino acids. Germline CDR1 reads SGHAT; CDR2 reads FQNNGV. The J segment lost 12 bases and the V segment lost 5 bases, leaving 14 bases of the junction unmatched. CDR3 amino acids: CASSQRASGGPSQFF. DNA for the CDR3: TGTGCCAGCAGCCAAAGGGCCAGCGGGGGGCCTTCGCAGTTCTTC.

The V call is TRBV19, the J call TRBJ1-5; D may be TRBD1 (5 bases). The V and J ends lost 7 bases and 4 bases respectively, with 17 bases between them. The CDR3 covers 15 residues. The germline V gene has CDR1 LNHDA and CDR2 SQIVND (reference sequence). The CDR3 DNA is TGTGCCAGTAAAATGGGGGTGACTCAAAATCAGCCCCAGCATTTT. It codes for CASKMGVTQNQPQHF. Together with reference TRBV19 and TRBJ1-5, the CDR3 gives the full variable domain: DGGITQSPKYLFRKEGQNVTLSCEQNLNHDAMYWYRQDPGQGLRLIYYSQIVNDFQKGDIAEGYSVSREKKESFPLTVTSAQKNPTAFYLCASKMGVTQNQPQHFGDGTRLSIL.

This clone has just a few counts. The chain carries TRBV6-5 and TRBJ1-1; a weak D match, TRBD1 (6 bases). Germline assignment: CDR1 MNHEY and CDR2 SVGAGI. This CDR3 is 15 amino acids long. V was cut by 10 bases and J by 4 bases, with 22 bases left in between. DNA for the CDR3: TGTGCCAACCCCTCGGGGGCGAGTTATTTCACTGAAGCTTTCTTT. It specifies CANPSGASYFTEAFF.